The entry below describes one T cell receptor (beta chain). The antigen remains undetermined. TCRdb's copy holds only in-frame clones and misses some; the assay was immunoSEQ multiplex PCR. The sample contains around 26,000 clones, about nine tenths of which appear only once. The V gene's germline CDR1 is SGDLS and CDR2 YYNGEE. V trimming: 3 bases; J trimming: 9 bases; junction bases outside the gene matches: 7. The CDR3 is made up of 14 amino acids. Samples with a second dose at about 4 or about 12 weeks were pooled together. This specimen belongs to a study of T cell responses to AZD1222 COVID-19 vaccine. Overall study findings and caveats: Reports say nearly half of spike-specific TCRs go after unmutated variant regions. Spike-wide vaccine-associated CD4 TCRs dominated at 160-218 and 743-854.

The input for sequencing was peripheral blood, taken 28 days after the second AZD1222 dose. This TCR was recovered from an adult who received the AZD1222 COVID-19 vaccine. The chain uses TRBV9 and TRBJ2-1, with 9 bases that match TRBD2. CDR3 residues: CASSAGTSTGEQFF. For the CDR3, the DNA is TGTGCCAGCAGCGCCGGGACTAGCACGGGTGAGCAGTTCTTC.